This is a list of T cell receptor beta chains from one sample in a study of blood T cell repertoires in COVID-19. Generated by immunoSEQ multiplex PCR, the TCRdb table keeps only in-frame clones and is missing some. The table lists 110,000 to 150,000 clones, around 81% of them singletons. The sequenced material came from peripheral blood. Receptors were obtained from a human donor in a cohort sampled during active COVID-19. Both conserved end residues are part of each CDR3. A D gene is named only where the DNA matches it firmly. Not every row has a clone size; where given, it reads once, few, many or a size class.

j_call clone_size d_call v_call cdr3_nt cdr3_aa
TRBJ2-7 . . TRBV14 TGTGCCAGCAGCCAAGCGTTGGCCTCCTACGAGCAGTACTTC CASSQALASYEQYF
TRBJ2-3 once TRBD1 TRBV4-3 TGCGCCAGCAGCCCAACGGACAGGGAAACAGATACGCAGTATTTT CASSPTDRETDTQYF
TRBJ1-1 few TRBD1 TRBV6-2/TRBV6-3 TGTGCCAGCAGTTGGTGGGACAGACAAGCTTTCTTT CASSWWDRQAFF
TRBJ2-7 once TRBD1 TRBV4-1 TGCGCCAGCAGCCAAGGGACAGGCTACGAGCAGTACTTC CASSQGTGYEQYF
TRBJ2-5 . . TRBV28 TGTGCCAGCAGTTTGCGGGTATGGGGCCAAGAGACCCAGTACTTC CASSLRVWGQETQYF
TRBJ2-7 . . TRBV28 TGTGCCAGCAGTTTAGCAGGGTCCCGTTACGAGCAGTACTTC CASSLAGSRYEQYF
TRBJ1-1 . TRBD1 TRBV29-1 TGCAGCGCCTGGACAGGGGCAAACACTGAAGCTTTCTTT CSAWTGANTEAFF
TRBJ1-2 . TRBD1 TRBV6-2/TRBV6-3 TGTGCCAGCAGTTACTCGGGGACAGCCAGTCAATGGGGTGGCTACACCTTC CASSYSGTASQWGGYTF
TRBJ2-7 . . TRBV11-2 TGTGCCAGCACCCCCTCATGGGGCGGATCACCCTACGAGCAGTACTTC CASTPSWGGSPYEQYF
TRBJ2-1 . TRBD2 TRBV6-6 TGTGCCAGCTCTGCCCCGGGACTAGCATCCAATGAGCAGTTCTTC CASSAPGLASNEQFF
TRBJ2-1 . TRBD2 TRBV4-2 TGTGCCAGCAGCCAAGTAAGCCCACTAGCGCGAAGCTCCTACAATGAGCAGTTCTTC CASSQVSPLARSSYNEQFF
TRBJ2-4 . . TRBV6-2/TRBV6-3 TGTGCCAGCAGTTACTCGATCGGGAGCCCCACCAAAAACATTCAGTACTTC CASSYSIGSPTKNIQYF
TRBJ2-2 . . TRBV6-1 TGTGCCAGCAGTGAAGGCGGCAGAAACACCGGGGAGCTGTTTTTT CASSEGGRNTGELFF
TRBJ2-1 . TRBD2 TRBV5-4 TGTGCCAGCAGCTTGGCGGGAGGCGGTAATGAGCAGTTCTTC CASSLAGGGNEQFF
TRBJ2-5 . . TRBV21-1 TGTGCCAGCAGCAAAATCCTAATACTAGCGGGAGTAGGGCAAGAGACCCAGTACTTC CASSKILILAGVGQETQYF
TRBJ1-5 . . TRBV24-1 TGTGCCACCAGTGCCGCAGATTGGGGGGGCAATCAGCCCCAGCATTTT CATSAADWGGNQPQHF
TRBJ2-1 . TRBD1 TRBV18 TGTGCCAGCTCACAATGGACAGGGTCCTACAATGAGCAGTTCTTC CASSQWTGSYNEQFF
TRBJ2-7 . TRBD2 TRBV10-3 TGTGCCGGCGGGGGGGAGGGGTACGAGCAGTACTTC CAGGGEGYEQYF
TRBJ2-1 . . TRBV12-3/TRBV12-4 TGTGCCAGCAGTTTACGGCGGGACAATGAGCAGTTCTTC CASSLRRDNEQFF
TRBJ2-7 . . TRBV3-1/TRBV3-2 TGTGCCAGCAGCCAAGATACTGACAGCGCCTACGAGCAGTACTTC CASSQDTDSAYEQYF
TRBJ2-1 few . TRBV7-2 TGTGCCAGCAGCGAGCACTCTAGGGGGAATGAGCAGTTCTTC CASSEHSRGNEQFF
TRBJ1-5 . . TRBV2 TGTGCCAGCAGTGAGAGGCGGAGCAATCAGCCCCAGCATTTT CASSERRSNQPQHF
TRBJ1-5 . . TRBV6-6 TGTGCCAGCAGTACTCAAACAGGTCAGCCCCAGCATTTT CASSTQTGQPQHF
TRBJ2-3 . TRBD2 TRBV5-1 TGCGCCAGCAGACCCTCGACTAGCGGCCAAACAGATACGCAGTATTTT CASRPSTSGQTDTQYF
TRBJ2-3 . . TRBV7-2 TGTGCCAGCAGACAGACAACGTTCACAGATACGCAGTATTTT CASRQTTFTDTQYF
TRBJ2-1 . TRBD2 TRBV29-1 TGCAGCGTTGAAGATGTAACAATACCGGGACTAGCGGGAGGGCCCACGAACAATGAGCAGTTCTTC CSVEDVTIPGLAGGPTNNEQFF
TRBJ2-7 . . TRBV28 TGTGCCAGCACTACAGGGATTTCGTACGAGCAGTACTTC CASTTGISYEQYF
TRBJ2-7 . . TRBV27 TGTGCCAGCAGGAACAGGTCCCCCTACGAGCAGTACTTC CASRNRSPYEQYF
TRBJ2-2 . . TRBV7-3 TGTGCCAGCGCTGAGGCCCAGAACACCGGGGAGCTGTTTTTT CASAEAQNTGELFF
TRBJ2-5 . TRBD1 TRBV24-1 TGTGCCACCAGTGATCCCGGACAGGGTCGGGAGACCCAGTACTTC CATSDPGQGRETQYF
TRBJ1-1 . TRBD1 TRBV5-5 TGTGCCAGCAGCTTTGAACGGACAGGTGCCCTTGAAGCTTTCTTT CASSFERTGALEAFF
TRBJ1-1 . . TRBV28 TGTGCCAGCAGTATTGGGACACGAAACACTGAAGCTTTCTTT CASSIGTRNTEAFF
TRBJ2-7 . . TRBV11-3 TGTGCCAGCAGCTTGGCCGGGACACTTTACGAGCAGTACTTC CASSLAGTLYEQYF
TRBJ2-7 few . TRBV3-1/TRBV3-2 TGTGCCAGCAGCCAAGCAGGCTACGAGCAGTACTTC CASSQAGYEQYF
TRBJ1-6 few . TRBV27 TGTGCCAGCAGTTATGTTACGGGGGATAACCTCCACTTT CASSYVTGDNLHF
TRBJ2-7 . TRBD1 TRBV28 TGTGCCAGCAGCATCACAGGGGGTCTTCTATACGAGCAGTACTTC CASSITGGLLYEQYF
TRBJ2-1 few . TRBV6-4 TGTGCCAGCAGTGAAGCGAGGGGGACTGAGCAGTTCTTC CASSEARGTEQFF
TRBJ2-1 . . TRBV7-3 TGTGCCAGCAGCTTAATACCACATCAGCAGTTCTTC CASSLIPHQQFF
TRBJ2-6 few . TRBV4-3 TGCGCCAGCAGCCAAGGTCTCCTGATGAGCTCTGGGGCCAACGTCCTGACTTTC CASSQGLLMSSGANVLTF
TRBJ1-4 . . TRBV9 TGTGCCAGCAGCCCGGAGAGGGGGTCAAATGAAAAACTGTTTTTT CASSPERGSNEKLFF
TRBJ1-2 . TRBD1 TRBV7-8 TGTGCCAGCAGCGTGGACAGGGGGCTCGCGGGCTACACCTTC CASSVDRGLAGYTF
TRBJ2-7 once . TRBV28 TGTGCCAGCAGTCCCACAGGGAAGCTTCCGTACGAGCAGTACTTC CASSPTGKLPYEQYF
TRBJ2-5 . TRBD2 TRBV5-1 TGCGCCAGCAGCTTGTTTGCGGGAGGTATTCCAGAGACCCAGTACTTC CASSLFAGGIPETQYF
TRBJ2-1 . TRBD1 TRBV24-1 TGTGCCACCAGTTCTAGGACAGGGGGGAAAATCCATGAGCAGTTCTTC CATSSRTGGKIHEQFF
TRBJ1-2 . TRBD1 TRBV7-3 TGTGCCAGCAGCTTAAAGGGACAGGGACCTGTTGGCGGCTACACCTTC CASSLKGQGPVGGYTF
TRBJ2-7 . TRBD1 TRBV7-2 TGTGCCAGCAGCCTTATGGGGGACAGGTTCTACGAGCAGTACTTC CASSLMGDRFYEQYF
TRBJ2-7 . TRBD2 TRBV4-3 TGCGCCAGCAGCCAAGTTACCGCGGGAGCACCGGTAGAGCAGTACTTC CASSQVTAGAPVEQYF
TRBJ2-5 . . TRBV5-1 TGCGCCAGCAGCCTACTAGGTGGGGTGGAGACCCAGTACTTC CASSLLGGVETQYF
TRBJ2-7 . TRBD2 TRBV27 TGTGCCAGCAGTCCTCCGGGAGGGAGCTCCTACGAGCAGTACTTC CASSPPGGSSYEQYF
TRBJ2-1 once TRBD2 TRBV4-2 TGTGCCAGCAGCCAGGCTAGCGGAGACTACAATGAGCAGTTCTTC CASSQASGDYNEQFF
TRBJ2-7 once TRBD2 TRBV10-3 TGTGCCATCAGTGACAGGGGACTGGGACTAGCGGGAACCTACGAGCAGTACTTC CAISDRGLGLAGTYEQYF
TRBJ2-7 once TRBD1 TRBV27 TGTGCCAGCAGTCCATGGGACAGGGGCGAGCAGTACTTC CASSPWDRGEQYF
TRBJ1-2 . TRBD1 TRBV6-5 TGTGCCAGCAGCAGGGGGCATGGCTACACCTTC CASSRGHGYTF
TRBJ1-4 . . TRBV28 TGTGCCAGCAGCCGCGATCCTAGTCGTAGTGAAAAACTGTTTTTT CASSRDPSRSEKLFF